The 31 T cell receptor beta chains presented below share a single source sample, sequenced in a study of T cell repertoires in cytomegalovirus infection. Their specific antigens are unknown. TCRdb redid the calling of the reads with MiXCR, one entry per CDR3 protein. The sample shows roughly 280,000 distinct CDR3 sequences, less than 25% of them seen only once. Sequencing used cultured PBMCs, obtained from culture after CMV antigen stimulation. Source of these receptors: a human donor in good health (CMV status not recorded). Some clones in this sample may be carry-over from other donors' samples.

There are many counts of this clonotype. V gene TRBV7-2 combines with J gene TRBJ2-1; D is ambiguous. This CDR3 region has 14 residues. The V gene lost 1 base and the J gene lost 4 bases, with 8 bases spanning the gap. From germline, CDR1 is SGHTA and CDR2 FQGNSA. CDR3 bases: TGTGCCAGCAGCTTAGGGCAGGATTACAATGAGCAGTTCTTC. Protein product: CASSLGQDYNEQFF.

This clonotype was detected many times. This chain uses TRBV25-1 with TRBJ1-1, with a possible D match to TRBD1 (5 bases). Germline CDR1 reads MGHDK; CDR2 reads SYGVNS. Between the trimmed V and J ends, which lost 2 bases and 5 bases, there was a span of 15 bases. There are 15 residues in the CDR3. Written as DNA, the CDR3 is TGTGCCAGCAGTGAAGCCGGGGCTCGAGGAACTGAAGCTTTCTTT. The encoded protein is CASSEAGARGTEAFF.

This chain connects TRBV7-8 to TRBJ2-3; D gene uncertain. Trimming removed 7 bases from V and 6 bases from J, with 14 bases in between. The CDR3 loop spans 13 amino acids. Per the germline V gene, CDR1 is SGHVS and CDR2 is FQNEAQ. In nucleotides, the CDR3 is TGTGCCAGCATGTCGTCAGAATCTGATACGCAGTATTTT. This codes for CASMSSESDTQYF.

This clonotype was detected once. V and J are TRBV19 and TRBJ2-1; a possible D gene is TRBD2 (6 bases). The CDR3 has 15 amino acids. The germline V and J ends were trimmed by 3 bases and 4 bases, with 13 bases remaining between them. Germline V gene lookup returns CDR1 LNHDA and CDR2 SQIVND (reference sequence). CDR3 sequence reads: CASSMEAGPYNEQFF. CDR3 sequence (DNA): TGTGCCAGTAGTATGGAAGCGGGTCCTTACAATGAGCAGTTCTTC.

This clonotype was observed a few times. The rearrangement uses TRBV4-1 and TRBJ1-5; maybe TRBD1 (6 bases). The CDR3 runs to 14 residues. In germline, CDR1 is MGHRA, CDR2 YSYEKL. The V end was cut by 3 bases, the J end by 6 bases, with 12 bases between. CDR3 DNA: TGCGCCAGCAGCCATTTCAGGGGAGGTCAGCCCCAGCATTTT. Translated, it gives CASSHFRGGQPQHF.

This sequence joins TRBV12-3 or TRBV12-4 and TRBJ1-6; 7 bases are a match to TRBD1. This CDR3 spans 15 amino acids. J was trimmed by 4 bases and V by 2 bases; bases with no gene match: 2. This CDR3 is CASSLTGAYNSPLHF. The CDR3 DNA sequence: TGTGCCAGCAGTTTAACAGGGGCATATAATTCACCCCTCCACTTT.

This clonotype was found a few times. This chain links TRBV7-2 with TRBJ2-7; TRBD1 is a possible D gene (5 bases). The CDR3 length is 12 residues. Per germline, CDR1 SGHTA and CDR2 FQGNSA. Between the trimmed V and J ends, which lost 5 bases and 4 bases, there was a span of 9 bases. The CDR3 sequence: CASSAAGYEQYF. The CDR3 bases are TGTGCCAGCAGCGCGGCAGGGTACGAGCAGTACTTC.

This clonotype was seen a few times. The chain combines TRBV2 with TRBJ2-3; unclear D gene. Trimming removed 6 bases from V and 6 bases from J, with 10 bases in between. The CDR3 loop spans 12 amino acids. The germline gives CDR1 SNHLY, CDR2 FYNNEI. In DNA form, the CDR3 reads TGTGCCAGCAGAAGAGCGAGCGATACGCAGTATTTT. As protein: CASRRASDTQYF.

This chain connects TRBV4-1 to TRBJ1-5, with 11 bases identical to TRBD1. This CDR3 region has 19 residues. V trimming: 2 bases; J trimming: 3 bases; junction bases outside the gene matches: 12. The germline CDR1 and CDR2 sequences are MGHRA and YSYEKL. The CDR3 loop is CASSQRPVGTGGNNQPQHF. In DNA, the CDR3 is TGCGCCAGCAGCCAAAGACCTGTAGGGACAGGGGGGAACAATCAGCCCCAGCATTTT.

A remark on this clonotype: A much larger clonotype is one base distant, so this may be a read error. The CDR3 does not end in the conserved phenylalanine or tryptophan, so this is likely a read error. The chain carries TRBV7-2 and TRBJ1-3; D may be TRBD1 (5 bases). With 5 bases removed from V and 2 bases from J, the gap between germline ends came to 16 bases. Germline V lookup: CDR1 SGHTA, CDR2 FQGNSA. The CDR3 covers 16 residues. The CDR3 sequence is CASSPTPGVPGNTIYC. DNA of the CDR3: TGTGCCAGCAGCCCCACTCCGGGGGTCCCTGGAAACACCATATATTGT.

CDR3 bases: TGCAGTGTCGCGGGAGGGCAGTTCTTC. This gives the protein CSVAGGQFF. This chain joins TRBV20-1 and TRBJ2-1; 8 bases are shared with TRBD2. Germline V CDR1 and CDR2: DFQATT, SNEGSKA (reference sequence). V was clipped by 7 bases and J by 12 bases; unmatched bases: 2. CDR3 length equals 9 residues.

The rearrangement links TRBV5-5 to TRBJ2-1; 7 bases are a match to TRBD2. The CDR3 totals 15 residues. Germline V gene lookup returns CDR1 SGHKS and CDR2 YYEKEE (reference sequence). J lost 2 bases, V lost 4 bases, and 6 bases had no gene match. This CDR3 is CASSPREKTYNEQFF. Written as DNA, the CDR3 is TGTGCCAGCAGCCCGCGGGAGAAGACCTACAATGAGCAGTTCTTC.

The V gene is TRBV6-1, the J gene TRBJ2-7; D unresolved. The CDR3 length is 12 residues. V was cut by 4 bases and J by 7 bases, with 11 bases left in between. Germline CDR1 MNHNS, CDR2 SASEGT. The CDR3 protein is CASSATWVEQYF. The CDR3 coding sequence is TGTGCCAGCAGTGCGACATGGGTGGAGCAGTACTTC.

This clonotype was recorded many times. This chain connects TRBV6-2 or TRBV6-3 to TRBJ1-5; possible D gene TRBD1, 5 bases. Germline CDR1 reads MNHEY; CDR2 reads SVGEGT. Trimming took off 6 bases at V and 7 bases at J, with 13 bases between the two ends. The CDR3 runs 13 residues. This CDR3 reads CASRTGLGQPQHF. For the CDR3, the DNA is TGTGCCAGCAGAACAGGCTTGGGGCAGCCCCAGCATTTT.

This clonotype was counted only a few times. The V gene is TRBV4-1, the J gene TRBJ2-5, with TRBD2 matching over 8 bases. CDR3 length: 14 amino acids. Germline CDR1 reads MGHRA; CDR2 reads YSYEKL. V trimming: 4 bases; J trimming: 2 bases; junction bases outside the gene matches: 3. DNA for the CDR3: TGCGCCAGCAGCCTTCGGGAGGGACAAGAGACCCAGTACTTC. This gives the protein CASSLREGQETQYF.

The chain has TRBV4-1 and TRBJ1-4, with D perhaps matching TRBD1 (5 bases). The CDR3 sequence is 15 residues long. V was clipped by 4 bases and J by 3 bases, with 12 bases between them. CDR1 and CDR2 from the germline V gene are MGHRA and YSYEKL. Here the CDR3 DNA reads TGCGCCAGCAGCCTGGGACGGCTGTCTAATGAAAAACTGTTTTTT. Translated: CASSLGRLSNEKLFF.

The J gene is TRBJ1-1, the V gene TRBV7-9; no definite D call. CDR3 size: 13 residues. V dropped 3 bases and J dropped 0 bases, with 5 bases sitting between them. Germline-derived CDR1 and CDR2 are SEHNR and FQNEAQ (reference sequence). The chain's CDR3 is CASSFMMNTEAFF. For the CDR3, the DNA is TGTGCCAGCAGCTTCATGATGAACACTGAAGCTTTCTTT.

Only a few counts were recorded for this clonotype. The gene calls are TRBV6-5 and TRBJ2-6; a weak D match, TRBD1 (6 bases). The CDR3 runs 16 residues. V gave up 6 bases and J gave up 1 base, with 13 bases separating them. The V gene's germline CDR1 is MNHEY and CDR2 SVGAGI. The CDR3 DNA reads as TGTGCCAGCAGGTCCTGGGGGCTATCTGGGGCCAACGTCCTGACTTTC. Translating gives CASRSWGLSGANVLTF.

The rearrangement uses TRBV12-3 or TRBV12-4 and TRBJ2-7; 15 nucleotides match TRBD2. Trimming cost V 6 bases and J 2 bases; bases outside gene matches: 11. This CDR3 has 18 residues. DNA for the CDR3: TGTGCCAGCAGCCCCGGACTAGCGGGAGGGTCCTTACCCTACGAGCAGTACGTC. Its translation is CASSPGLAGGSLPYEQYV.

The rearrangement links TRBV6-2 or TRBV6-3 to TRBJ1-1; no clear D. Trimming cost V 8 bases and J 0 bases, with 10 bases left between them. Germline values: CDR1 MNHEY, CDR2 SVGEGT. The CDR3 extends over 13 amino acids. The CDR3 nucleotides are TGTGCCAGCTTGGGGATGATGAACACTGAAGCTTTCTTT. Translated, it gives CASLGMMNTEAFF.

The CDR3 loop is CASSFSGQSNTGELFF. Here the CDR3 DNA reads TGTGCCAGCAGCTTCAGCGGACAGTCGAACACCGGGGAGCTGTTTTTT. This sequence joins TRBV11-3 and TRBJ2-2, with D maybe TRBD1 (6 bases). Germline V gene lookup returns CDR1 SGHNT and CDR2 YENEEA. V was clipped by 3 bases and J by 0 bases, with 11 bases between them. The CDR3 has 16 residues.

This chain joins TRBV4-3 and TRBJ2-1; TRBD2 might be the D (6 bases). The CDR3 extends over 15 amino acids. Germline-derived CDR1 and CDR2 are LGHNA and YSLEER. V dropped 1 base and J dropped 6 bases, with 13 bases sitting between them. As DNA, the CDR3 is TGCGCCAGCAGCCAAGGAGCTCTAGCGCGCAATGAGCAGTTCTTC. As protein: CASSQGALARNEQFF.

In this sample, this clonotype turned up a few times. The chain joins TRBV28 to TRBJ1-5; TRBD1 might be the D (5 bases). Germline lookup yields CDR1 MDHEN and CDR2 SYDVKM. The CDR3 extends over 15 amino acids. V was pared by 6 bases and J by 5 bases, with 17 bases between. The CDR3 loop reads CASRPTGGYHQPQHF. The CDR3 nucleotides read TGTGCCAGCAGGCCGACTGGGGGGTACCATCAGCCCCAGCATTTT.

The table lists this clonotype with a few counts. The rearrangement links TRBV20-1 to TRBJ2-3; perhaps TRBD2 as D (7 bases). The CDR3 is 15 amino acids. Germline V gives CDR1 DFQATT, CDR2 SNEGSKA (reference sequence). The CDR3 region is CRKGGDSYGTDTQYF. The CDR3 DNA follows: TGCAGAAAAGGGGGGGACTCCTACGGCACAGATACGCAGTATTTT.

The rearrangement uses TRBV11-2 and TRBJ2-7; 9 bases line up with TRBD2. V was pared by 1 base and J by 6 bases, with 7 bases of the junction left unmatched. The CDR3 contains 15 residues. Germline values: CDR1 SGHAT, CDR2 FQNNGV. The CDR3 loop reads CASSLVAGGPGEQYV. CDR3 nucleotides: TGTGCCAGCAGCTTAGTCGCGGGAGGGCCGGGCGAGCAGTACGTC.

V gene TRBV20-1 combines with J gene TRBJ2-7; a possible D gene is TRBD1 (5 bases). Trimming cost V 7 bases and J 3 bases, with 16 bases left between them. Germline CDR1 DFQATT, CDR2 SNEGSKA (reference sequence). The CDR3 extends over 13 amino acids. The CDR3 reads CSGLQGISYEQYF. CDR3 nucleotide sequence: TGCAGTGGCCTTCAGGGTATCAGCTACGAGCAGTACTTC.

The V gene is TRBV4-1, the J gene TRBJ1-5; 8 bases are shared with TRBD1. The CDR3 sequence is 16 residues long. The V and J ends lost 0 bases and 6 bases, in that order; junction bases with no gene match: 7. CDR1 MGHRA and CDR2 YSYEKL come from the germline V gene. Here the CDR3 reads CASSQDGTGVFQPQHF. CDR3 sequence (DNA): TGCGCCAGCAGCCAAGATGGGACAGGTGTATTTCAGCCCCAGCATTTT.

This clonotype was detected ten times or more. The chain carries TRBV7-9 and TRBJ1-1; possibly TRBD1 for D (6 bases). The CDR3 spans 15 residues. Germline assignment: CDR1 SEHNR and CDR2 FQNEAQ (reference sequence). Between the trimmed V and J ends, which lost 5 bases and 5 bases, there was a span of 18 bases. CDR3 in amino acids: CASSPRGTGATEAFF. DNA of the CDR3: TGTGCCAGCAGCCCCCGGGGAACGGGGGCGACTGAAGCTTTCTTT.

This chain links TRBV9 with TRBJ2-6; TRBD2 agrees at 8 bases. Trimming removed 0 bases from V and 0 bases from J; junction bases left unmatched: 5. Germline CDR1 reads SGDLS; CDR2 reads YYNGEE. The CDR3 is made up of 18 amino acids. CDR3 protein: CASSVGQLADSGANVLTF. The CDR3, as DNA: TGTGCCAGCAGCGTAGGCCAACTAGCGGACTCTGGGGCCAACGTCCTGACTTTC.

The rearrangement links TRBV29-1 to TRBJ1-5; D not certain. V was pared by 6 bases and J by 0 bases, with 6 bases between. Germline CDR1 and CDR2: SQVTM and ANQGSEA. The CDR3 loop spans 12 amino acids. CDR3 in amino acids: CSVTNSNQPQHF. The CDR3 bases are TGCAGCGTGACTAATAGCAATCAGCCCCAGCATTTT. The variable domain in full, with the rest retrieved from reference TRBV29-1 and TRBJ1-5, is SAVISQKPSRDICQRGTSLTIQCQVDSQVTMMFWYRQQPGQSLTLIATANQGSEATYESGFVIDKFPISRPNLTFSTLTVSNMSPEDSSIYLCSVTNSNQPQHFGDGTRLSIL.

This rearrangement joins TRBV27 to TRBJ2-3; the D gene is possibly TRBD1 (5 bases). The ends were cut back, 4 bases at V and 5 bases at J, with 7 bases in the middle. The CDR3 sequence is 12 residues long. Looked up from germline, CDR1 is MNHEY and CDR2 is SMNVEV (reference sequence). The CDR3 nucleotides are TGTGCCAGCAGTTCCAGGGTAGATACGCAGTATTTT. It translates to CASSSRVDTQYF.